The clone carrying this T cell receptor (beta chain) was recorded many times. The CDR3 runs 17 residues. Trimming cost V 8 bases and J 2 bases; bases outside gene matches: 14. This sample is drawn from a study of T-cell reconstitution after alpha-beta-depleted transplantation in children. Preparation of the TCRbeta library used unique molecular identifiers. TCRdb used MiXCR to reprocess the PCR reads, holding one entry per CDR3 protein. Of 220,000 or so distinct CDR3 sequences listed, around 8% are singletons. This chain uses TRBV12-3 or TRBV12-4 with TRBJ2-3, with TRBD1 matching over 9 bases. The receptor was isolated from a male patient aged 10-17 years who had a stem cell transplant for acute lymphoblastic leukemia, so the T cells may come from the graft donor. The starting material was PBMCs, mostly from graft donor cells, obtained 180 days after TCRalphabeta/CD19-depleted stem cell transplant. The CDR3 nucleotides are TGTGCCAGCCTCACCCCCCTGGACAGGGGAAACACAGATACGCAGTATTTT. Its translation is CASLTPLDRGNTDTQYF.